One T cell receptor (beta chain) is described in this entry. The data were taken from a study of blood T cell repertoires in COVID-19. Germline CDR1 is SGHRS and CDR2 is YFSETQ. CDR3 length: 15 residues. The germline V and J ends were trimmed by 2 bases and 2 bases, with 13 bases remaining between them. Data came from immunoSEQ multiplex PCR; TCRdb stores just in-frame clones and leaves some out. The table records about 140,000 clones, around 89% of them present only once. The material sequenced was peripheral blood. The rearrangement joins TRBV5-1 to TRBJ1-2, with D possibly matching TRBD1 (5 bases). The receptor's source is a human donor with COVID-19, enrolled during active disease. The donor label of this sample is uncertain. The CDR3 here is CASSLSGTSNYGYTF. The CDR3 bases are TGCGCCAGCAGCTTATCCGGGACTTCCAACTATGGCTACACCTTC.